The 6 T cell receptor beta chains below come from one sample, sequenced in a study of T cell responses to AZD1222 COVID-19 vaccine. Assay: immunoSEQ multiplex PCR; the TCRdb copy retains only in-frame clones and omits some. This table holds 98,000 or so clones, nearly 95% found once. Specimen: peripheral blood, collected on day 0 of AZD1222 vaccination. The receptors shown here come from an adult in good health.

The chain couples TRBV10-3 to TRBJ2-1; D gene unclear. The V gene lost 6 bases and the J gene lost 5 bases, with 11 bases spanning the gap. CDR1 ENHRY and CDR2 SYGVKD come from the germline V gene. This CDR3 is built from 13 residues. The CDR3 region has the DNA TGTGCCATCAGCACGACGGGCGACAATGAGCAGTTCTTC. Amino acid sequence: CAISTTGDNEQFF.

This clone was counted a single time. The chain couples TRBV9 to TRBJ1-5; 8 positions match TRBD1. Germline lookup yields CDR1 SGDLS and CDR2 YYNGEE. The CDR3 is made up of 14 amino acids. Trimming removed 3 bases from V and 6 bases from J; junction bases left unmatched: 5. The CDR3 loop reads CASSAGQGGQPQHF. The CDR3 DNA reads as TGTGCCAGCAGCGCCGGACAGGGCGGTCAGCCCCAGCATTTT. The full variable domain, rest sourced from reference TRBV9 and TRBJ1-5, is DSGVTQTPKHLITATGQRVTLRCSPRSGDLSVYWYQQSLDQGLQFLIQYYNGEERAKGNILERFSAQQFPDLHSELNLSSLELGDSALYFCASSAGQGGQPQHFGDGTRLSIL.

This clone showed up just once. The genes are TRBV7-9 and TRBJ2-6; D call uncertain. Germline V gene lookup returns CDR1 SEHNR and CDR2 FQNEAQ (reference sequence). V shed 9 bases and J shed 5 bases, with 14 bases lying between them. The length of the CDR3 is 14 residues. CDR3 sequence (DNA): TGTGCCAGTGGGGTGAGCCTGCGGGCCAACGTCCTGACTTTC. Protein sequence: CASGVSLRANVLTF.

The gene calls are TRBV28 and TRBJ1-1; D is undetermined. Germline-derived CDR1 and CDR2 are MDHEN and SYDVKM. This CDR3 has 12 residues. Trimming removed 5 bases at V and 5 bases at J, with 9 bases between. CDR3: CASSDYDTEAFF. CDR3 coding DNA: TGTGCCAGCAGTGACTACGATACTGAAGCTTTCTTT.

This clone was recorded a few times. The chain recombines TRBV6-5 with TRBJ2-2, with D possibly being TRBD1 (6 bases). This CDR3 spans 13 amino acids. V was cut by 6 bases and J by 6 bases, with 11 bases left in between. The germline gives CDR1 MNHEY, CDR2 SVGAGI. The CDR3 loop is CASRIQGSGELFF. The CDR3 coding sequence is TGTGCCAGCAGGATACAGGGATCCGGGGAGCTGTTTTTT.

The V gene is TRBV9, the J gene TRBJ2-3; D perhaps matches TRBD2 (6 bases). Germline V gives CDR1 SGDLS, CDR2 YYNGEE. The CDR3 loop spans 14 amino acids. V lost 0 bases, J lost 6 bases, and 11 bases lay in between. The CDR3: CASSVGRVADTQYF. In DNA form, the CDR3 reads TGTGCCAGCAGCGTAGGGAGGGTAGCCGATACGCAGTATTTT.